This TCR beta chain was sequenced during a study of CD8 T cells in Susac syndrome. Deletions cut 6 bases from V and 0 bases from J, with 3 bases between. Germline CDR1 SQVTM, CDR2 ANQGSEA. The CDR3 contains 12 residues. Reverse transcription used roughly 0.45 to 1 ug RNA and random hexamers. immunoSEQ multiplex PCR amplified TCR beta CDR3 across 54 Vbeta, 13 Jbeta. TCRdb redid the calling of the immunoSEQ multiplex PCR reads with MiXCR, one entry per CDR3 protein. The sample contains under 200,000 distinct CDR3 sequences, 90% to 95% of which appear only once. From blood CD8+ and CD4+ T cells, TCR beta sequences were generated.

V and J are TRBV29-1 and TRBJ2-6; no clear D gene. This clonotype was obtained from a human donor in good health. The sequenced material came from CD4+ T cells from PBMCs. CDR3 sequence: CSVFSGANVLTF. Here the CDR3 DNA reads TGCAGCGTATTCTCTGGGGCCAACGTCCTGACTTTC.